This T cell receptor beta chain was sequenced during a study of blood T cell repertoires in COVID-19. CDR1 is SGHAT and CDR2 is FQNNGV in the germline V gene. Trimming took off 5 bases at V and 12 bases at J, with 14 bases between the two ends. This CDR3 spans 12 amino acids. Assay used: immunoSEQ multiplex PCR; TCRdb lists only in-frame clones, some missing. The sample has about 69,000 clones, 70% to 90% seen once. Sequenced: peripheral blood. The chain carries TRBV11-2 and TRBJ2-1; a possible D gene is TRBD1 (6 bases). The TCR was taken from a man aged 25 to 40 with acute or convalescent COVID-19. CDR3 region: CASSRAGTRQFF. CDR3 coding DNA: TGTGCCAGCAGCCGAGCCGGGACACGGCAGTTCTTC.